The 2 T cell receptor beta chains given below trace back to one sample, sequenced in a study of T cells after yellow fever vaccination. MiXCR, applied by TCRdb to the 5' RACE reads, yields one record per CDR3 protein. The sample consists of over 150,000 distinct CDR3 sequences, 5.5% to 8% of them appearing once. Sample: CD4+ T cells sorted from PBMCs, taken on the day of the first yellow fever vaccination. These receptors were obtained from a man between 18 and 35 years old who received the YFV17D yellow fever vaccine.

The J gene is TRBJ2-1, the V gene TRBV12-3 or TRBV12-4; D gene unclear. The CDR3 covers 13 residues. Between the trimmed V and J ends, which lost 2 bases and 3 bases, there was a span of 5 bases. The CDR3 protein is CASSLQIYNEQFF. The CDR3 coding sequence is TGTGCCAGCAGTTTACAGATCTACAATGAGCAGTTCTTC.

This clonotype occurred many times. The chain couples TRBV27 to TRBJ1-3; TRBD1 matches at 7 bases. Germline V CDR1 and CDR2: MNHEY, SMNVEV (reference sequence). CDR3 length: 13 residues. The V and J ends lost 7 bases and 4 bases, in that order; junction bases with no gene match: 4. DNA of the CDR3: TGTGCCAGCACCTGGACAGGAGGAAACACCATATATTTT. This translates into CASTWTGGNTIYF.